The 20 T cell receptor beta chains below come from one sample, sequenced in a study of vaccination effects on CD4 cells after COVID-19. Their antigen targets remain unknown. Sequencing was preceded by expansion of antigen-specific CD4+ T cells with viral peptide pools in the ViraFEST assay. Once cultured for 10 days, the cells underwent separation to obtain CD4+ T cells. The person had a PCR-confirmed SARS-CoV-2 infection during March to December 2020. Generated by immunoSEQ multiplex PCR, the TCRdb table keeps only in-frame clones and is missing some. The sample shows approximately 29,000 clones, 65% to 75% of them seen only once. The material was CD4+ T cells from PBMCs cultured with a peptide pool, obtained before COVID-19 vaccination. These receptors were collected from a human donor who had a prior SARS-CoV-2 infection.

V is TRBV6-1 and J is TRBJ2-1; D call uncertain. V was clipped by 3 bases and J by 0 bases, with 12 bases between them. The CDR3 is 16 residues long. Germline V gene sequence: CDR1 MNHNS, CDR2 SASEGT. CDR3 nucleotide sequence: TGTGCCAGCAGTGACGTGGGGTTGAGCTCCTACAATGAGCAGTTCTTC. Protein: CASSDVGLSSYNEQFF.

V usage is TRBV7-8 and J usage is TRBJ1-6; D is uncertain. Per the germline V gene, CDR1 is SGHVS and CDR2 is FQNEAQ. This CDR3 spans 15 amino acids. Trimming stripped 5 bases from V and 4 bases from J, with 12 bases between. The CDR3 DNA follows: TGTGCCAGCAGCCAAGACGGACTATATAATTCACCCCTCCACTTT. It codes for CASSQDGLYNSPLHF.

This clone has more than one count but fewer than ten. The chain combines TRBV5-1 with TRBJ2-2; D could derive from TRBD1 or TRBD2 (6 bases each). This CDR3 is 17 amino acids long. The germline gives CDR1 SGHRS, CDR2 YFSETQ. Trimming cost V 1 base and J 0 bases, with 13 bases left between them. As DNA, the CDR3 is TGCGCCAGCAGCTTGACGGCCGGGGGCCCGAACACCGGGGAGCTGTTTTTT. Translated, it gives CASSLTAGGPNTGELFF.

This clone was observed a single time. The chain uses TRBV5-1 and TRBJ2-1; D uncertain. The CDR3 totals 14 residues. V lost 0 bases and J lost 5, with 9 bases in between. Germline CDR1 reads SGHRS; CDR2 reads YFSETQ. The CDR3 protein is CASSLANRDNEQFF. The CDR3 DNA reads TGCGCCAGCAGCTTGGCCAATAGGGACAATGAGCAGTTCTTC.

The chain couples TRBV2 to TRBJ2-3, with D possibly TRBD2 on 6 matching bases. CDR3 length equals 18 residues. Germline V CDR1 and CDR2: SNHLY, FYNNEI. Trimming took 7 bases from V and 6 from J, leaving 29 bases between them. CDR3 sequence: CASNRGFAGITERDTQYF. The CDR3 bases are TGTGCCAGCAACCGGGGCTTCGCGGGAATCACTGAGCGGGATACGCAGTATTTT. Full variable domain (rest looked up from reference TRBV2 and TRBJ2-3): EPEVTQTPSHQVTQMGQEVILRCVPISNHLYFYWYRQILGQKVEFLVSFYNNEISEKSEIFDDQFSVERPDGSNFTLKIRSTKLEDSAMYFCASNRGFAGITERDTQYFGPGTRLTVL.

The chain combines TRBV7-8 with TRBJ2-3; D is uncertain. The germline V gene has CDR1 SGHVS and CDR2 FQNEAQ. The CDR3 spans 14 residues. The V end lost 1 base, the J end lost 4 bases, and 9 bases lay between the germline ends. The CDR3 protein is CASSLGSVADTQYF. CDR3 in DNA: TGTGCCAGCAGCTTAGGGTCGGTGGCAGATACGCAGTATTTT.

The genes are TRBV6-2 or TRBV6-3 and TRBJ2-7; D remains ambiguous. There are 13 residues in the CDR3. V was trimmed by 0 bases and J by 3 bases, leaving 6 bases between them. Germline CDR1 MNHEY, CDR2 SVGEGT. The CDR3: CASSYSRDYEQYF. CDR3 DNA: TGTGCCAGCAGTTACTCTCGAGACTACGAGCAGTACTTC.

This chain joins TRBV7-8 and TRBJ2-3; TRBD2 agrees at 11 bases. The CDR3 length is 17 residues. The ends lost 2 bases at V and 8 bases at J; junction bases unmatched: 12. Germline CDR1 is SGHVS and CDR2 is FQNEAQ. The CDR3 protein is CASSLFSLAGGPGTQYF. In DNA form, the CDR3 reads TGTGCCAGCAGCTTATTTTCGCTAGCGGGGGGCCCCGGTACGCAGTATTTT.

This chain uses TRBV28 with TRBJ2-5, with D maybe TRBD2 (7 bases). The CDR3 is made up of 16 amino acids. CDR1 MDHEN and CDR2 SYDVKM come from the germline V gene. Trimming took off 5 bases at V and 1 base at J, with 17 bases between the two ends. The CDR3 is CASSRGRGAAQETQYF. Written as DNA, the CDR3 is TGTGCCAGCAGTCGGGGACGGGGGGCGGCCCAAGAGACCCAGTACTTC.

The V gene is TRBV4-1, the J gene TRBJ1-2; TRBD1 agrees at 9 bases. V dropped 2 bases and J dropped 7; count of bases not matched to a gene: 5. CDR1 is MGHRA, CDR2 YSYEKL, per germline. The CDR3 runs to 14 residues. The DNA of the CDR3 is TGCGCCAGCAGCCAACCGGGACAGGGACGTGGCTACACCTTC. As protein: CASSQPGQGRGYTF.

V usage is TRBV5-5 and J usage is TRBJ2-7; D is uncertain. The CDR3 runs 13 residues. V shed 0 bases and J shed 2 bases, with 6 bases lying between them. CDR1 and CDR2 from the germline V gene are SGHKS and YYEKEE (reference sequence). The CDR3 is CASSLVQTYEQYF. CDR3 coding DNA: TGTGCCAGCAGCTTGGTCCAGACCTACGAGCAGTACTTC.

The genes are TRBV7-2 and TRBJ1-1; no definite D call. The V gene's germline CDR1 is SGHTA and CDR2 FQGNSA. This CDR3 comprises 14 residues. Trimming shortened V by 6 bases and J by 0 bases, and 11 bases separated the two germline ends. CDR3 in amino acids: CASSQISMNTEAFF. The CDR3 DNA is TGTGCCAGCAGTCAGATCTCGATGAACACTGAAGCTTTCTTT. Using reference TRBV7-2 and TRBJ1-1 for the parts outside the CDR3, the full variable domain is GAGVSQSPSNKVTEKGKDVELRCDPISGHTALYWYRQSLGQGLEFLIYFQGNSAPDKSGLPSDRFSAERTGGSVSTLTIQRTQQEDSAVYLCASSQISMNTEAFFGQGTRLTVV.

The genes are TRBV7-3 and TRBJ1-1, with D hard to call. This CDR3 spans 13 amino acids. Germline V gene sequence: CDR1 SGHTA, CDR2 FQGTGA. V lost 5 bases, J lost 0 bases, and 7 bases lay in between. CDR3 in amino acids: CASSLSMNTEAFF. DNA of the CDR3: TGTGCCAGCAGCCTGAGCATGAACACTGAAGCTTTCTTT.

V gene TRBV7-9 combines with J gene TRBJ1-3; TRBD1 matches at 10 bases. V trimming: 6 bases; J trimming: 0 bases; junction bases outside the gene matches: 11. The germline CDR1 and CDR2 sequences are SEHNR and FQNEAQ (reference sequence). The CDR3 length is 18 residues. Here the CDR3 reads CASSQDRGPTLSGNTIYF. CDR3 nucleotide sequence: TGTGCCAGCAGTCAAGACAGGGGGCCCACACTCTCTGGAAACACCATATATTTT.

The J gene is TRBJ2-7, the V gene TRBV5-1, with D perhaps TRBD1 (5 bases). CDR3 length equals 14 residues. Trimming cost V 0 bases and J 3 bases, with 10 bases left between them. Germline V gene sequence: CDR1 SGHRS, CDR2 YFSETQ. The CDR3 sequence: CASSLVQGRYEQYF. CDR3 DNA sequence: TGCGCCAGCAGCTTGGTTCAGGGTCGCTACGAGCAGTACTTC. Full variable domain (outside the CDR3, taken from reference TRBV5-1 and TRBJ2-7): KAGVTQTPRYLIKTRGQQVTLSCSPISGHRSVSWYQQTPGQGLQFLFEYFSETQRNKGNFPGRFSGRQFSNSRSEMNVSTLELGDSALYLCASSLVQGRYEQYFGPGTRLTVT.

On this clone: The germline gene is not matched at one end of the junction; a read error may be the cause. CDR3 in DNA: TGTGCTAGCAGCTTAGGGCCCCGGGGGGACAATCTAGCCAAAAACATTCAGTACTTC. Translated, it gives CASSLGPRGDNLAKNIQYF. The chain is built from TRBV7-7 and TRBJ2-4, with D possibly matching TRBD2 (7 bases). CDR1 and CDR2 (germline): SSHAT, FNYEAQ (reference sequence). The CDR3 is 19 amino acids. Using reference TRBV7-7 and TRBJ2-4 for the parts outside the CDR3, the full variable domain is GAGVSQSPRYKVTKRGQDVTLRCDPISSHATLYWYQQALGQGPEFLTYFNYEAQPDKSGLPSDRFSAERPEGSISTLTIQRTEQRDSAMYRCASSLGPRGDNLAKNIQYFGAGTRLSVL.

V usage is TRBV18 and J usage is TRBJ2-2; the match to TRBD1 covers 11 bases. Germline lookup yields CDR1 KGHSH and CDR2 LQKENI. The CDR3 totals 16 residues. The trim removed 3 bases at V and 7 bases at J, leaving 7 bases unmatched. The CDR3 loop is CASSPGQGALYGELFF. The CDR3 coding sequence is TGTGCCAGCTCACCTGGACAGGGGGCGCTTTACGGGGAGCTGTTTTTT.

The V gene is TRBV2, the J gene TRBJ2-5; 11 bases map to TRBD1. CDR1 is SNHLY, CDR2 FYNNEI, per germline. V was pared by 6 bases and J by 4 bases, with 7 bases of the junction left unmatched. The CDR3 sequence is 15 residues long. This CDR3 is CASSQRDRGIETQYF. CDR3 sequence (DNA): TGTGCCAGCAGCCAAAGGGACAGGGGGATAGAGACCCAGTACTTC. The full variable domain, completed using reference TRBV2 and TRBJ2-5, is EPEVTQTPSHQVTQMGQEVILRCVPISNHLYFYWYRQILGQKVEFLVSFYNNEISEKSEIFDDQFSVERPDGSNFTLKIRSTKLEDSAMYFCASSQRDRGIETQYFGPGTRLLVL.

The chain joins TRBV6-2 or TRBV6-3 to TRBJ2-5, with D unresolved. The CDR3 totals 13 residues. Trimming removed 6 bases at V and 3 bases at J, with 11 bases between. Germline V gene lookup returns CDR1 MNHEY and CDR2 SVGEGT. The CDR3 DNA sequence: TGTGCCAGCAGCAACTATCGAAAAGAGACCCAGTACTTC. This gives the protein CASSNYRKETQYF.

The gene calls are TRBV24-1 and TRBJ1-5, with 7 bases lining up with TRBD1. Trimming removed 2 bases from V and 7 bases from J; junction bases left unmatched: 4. The CDR3 covers 14 residues. CDR1 is KGHDR and CDR2 is SFDVKD in the germline V gene. The CDR3 DNA sequence: TGTGCCACCAGTGATTCAACAGGGGAACAGCCCCAGCATTTT. This codes for CATSDSTGEQPQHF.